The entry that follows covers one T cell receptor (beta chain) sequence. There are a few counts of this clonotype. Its target antigen remains unknown. Base qualities were left out, and no much larger clone turns up one base away. These data belong to a study of identical twins (dated by TCRdb to the mid-2010s). A note on the overall study: To test whether fetal clonotypes persist, this study deep-sequenced TCR alpha and beta repertoires from monozygotic twins, from unrelated adults of various ages, and from cord blood. Replicate twin experiments were performed at different times using different library preparation protocols to rule out contamination.

All donors were healthy Caucasians. The twin cohort consisted of three pairs of female monozygotic twins, all aged about 18 to 30 years. Positive isolation kits from Invitrogen were used to isolate CD4+ and CD8+ T cell populations. Library method: 5' RACE. The sequencer listed for this sample is Illumina HiSeq 2000. A universal primer binding site was introduced by template switching, and a unique molecular identifier was present in the final cDNA, enabling accurate counting of TCR cDNA molecules. Specific primers in the conserved constant-segment region were used to synthesize first-strand cDNA for TCR alpha and beta chains. To control for contamination, every cDNA library carried two barcodes: a SMART-Mk sample barcode plus Illumina barcodes. TruSeq adapter sequences along with Illumina sample barcodes were introduced in two successive PCR steps. The TCR alpha and beta cDNA libraries were sequenced on the Illumina HiSeq platform using custom primers. As for the original processing: MiGEC was used to process raw reads and extract unique molecular identifiers, and MiXCR was used to find CDR3 positions. For each individual, recombination models were inferred using an EM algorithm with the repgenHMM and IGoR tools. Shared clonotypes were analyzed with the tcR package in R, and sharing was normalized by the product of cloneset sizes. To study raw recombination without the effects of thymic and clonal selection, out-of-frame nonproductive sequences were analyzed. TCRdb ran its own pipeline on the public reads, namely fastp trimming at Q25 and MiXCR clone calling, and kept in-frame beta chains. Records with the same CDR3 protein are collapsed into one entry carrying the most frequent genes and DNA. These V and J calls originate from TCRdb's pipeline instead of the authors' own analysis. Recorded for this sample are roughly 350,000 distinct CDR3 sequences; around 12% of them occurred a single time. Together, the top ten hold 7.2% of the sample.

From its cysteine to its phenylalanine, the CDR3 spans 14 amino acids. CDR3 DNA is the only sequence kept; it has 42 bases, read in frame from the first base. Reading the germline V gene (reference sequence) gives CDR1 DFQATT and CDR2 SNEGSKA. Trimming removed 3 bases from V and 7 bases from J, leaving 15 bases between the germline ends. On the study overall, not on this receptor specifically: Invariant T cells such as MAIT and iNKT could partly confound zero-insertion analyses, although diverse VJ usage argued against such confounding for most clonotypes. Because the same donors could not be followed over many years, the conclusions depended on cross-sectional statistical analysis. In monozygotic twins, out-of-frame TCR alpha sharing was systematically underestimated by recombination models, although the models agreed with sharing between unrelated individuals. The excess sharing between twins in beta out-of-frame sequences was weaker because fewer shared sequences reduced the signal-to-noise ratio. Out-of-frame TCR alpha sequences shared between twins showed an excess of low generation-probability sequences compared with coincidental sharing between unrelated individuals. Abundant cord blood beta clonotypes had fewer insertions, young adult naive repertoires showed a similar but weaker trend, and memory repertoires showed no such trend.

These data were likewise used in another study, on yellow fever vaccine responses in identical twins. The other study reports the following: According to the authors, in identical twins the way T cells responded to vaccination appeared partly convergent and partly personalized. In the study, vaccine-responding T cell clones were precisely tracked in identical twins.

This clonotype was obtained from a young woman in good health. Input material: CD8+ T cells sorted from blood. The V gene is TRBV20-1 and the J gene is TRBJ1-4; 5 matching bases give a weak D call of TRBD1. The DNA sequence is given as TGCAGTGCTAGGTCTTCAGGGTGGGGTGAAAAACTGTTTTTT. Its product reads: CSARSSGWGEKLFF.